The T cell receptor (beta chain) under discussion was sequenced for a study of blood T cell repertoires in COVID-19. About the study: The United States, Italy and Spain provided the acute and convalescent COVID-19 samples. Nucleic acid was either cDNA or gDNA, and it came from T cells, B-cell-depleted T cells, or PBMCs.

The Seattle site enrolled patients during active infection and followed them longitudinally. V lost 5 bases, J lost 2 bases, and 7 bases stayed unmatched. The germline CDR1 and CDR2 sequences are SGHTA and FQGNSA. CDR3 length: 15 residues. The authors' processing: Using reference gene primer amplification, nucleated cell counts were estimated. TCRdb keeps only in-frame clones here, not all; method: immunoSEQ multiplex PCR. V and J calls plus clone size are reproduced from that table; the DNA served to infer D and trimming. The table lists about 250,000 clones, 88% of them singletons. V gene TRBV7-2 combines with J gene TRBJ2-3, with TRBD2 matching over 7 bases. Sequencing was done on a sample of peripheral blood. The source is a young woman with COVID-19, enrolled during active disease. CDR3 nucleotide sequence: TGTGCCAGCAGCCGTAAGCGGGAATCCACAGATACGCAGTATTTT. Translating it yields CASSRKRESTDTQYF.